Sequencing of this T cell receptor (beta chain) was carried out in a study of blood T cell repertoires in COVID-19. In terms of age and location, participants ranged from roughly 18 to 89 years and lived in approximately 26 US areas. Authors' processing steps: It was from reference gene primer amplification that nucleated cell counts were estimated. Clones were read by immunoSEQ multiplex PCR, and TCRdb kept only the in-frame ones, dropping some. V and J calls and clone size follow that table, whereas D and trimming were derived from the DNA. The sample holds 300,000 to 350,000 clones, roughly 90% seen once. The TCR comes from a woman aged 18 to 35 who had recovered from COVID-19. Sequencing was done on a sample of PBMCs or T cells enriched from blood (not recorded which).

The CDR3 spells CASSLEWHYNSPLHF. Here the CDR3 DNA reads TGTGCCAGCAGCTTAGAATGGCACTATAATTCACCCCTCCACTTT. This rearrangement joins TRBV7-2 to TRBJ1-6; D is ambiguous. Trimming stripped 1 base from V and 3 bases from J, with 7 bases between. This CDR3 has 15 residues. Germline loops: CDR1 SGHTA, CDR2 FQGNSA.